Presented here are 10 T cell receptor beta chains from one specimen sequenced in a study of cytomegalovirus exposure and HLA in healthy donors. With 60 Vbeta and 13 Jbeta primers, the PCR was carried out. Libraries were prepared by immunoSEQ multiplex PCR; TCRdb keeps only in-frame clonotypes and omits some of them. The repertoire has around 40,000 clones, around 87% of them found once; the top ten carry roughly 8%. Sample: PBMCs. The receptors stem from a woman aged 40 to 55 in good health and CMV-seropositive.

The chain carries TRBV2 and TRBJ2-5, with TRBD1 as a possible D gene (6 bases). This CDR3 has 13 residues. Germline-derived CDR1 and CDR2 are SNHLY and FYNNEI. V dropped 7 bases and J dropped 2 bases, with 11 bases sitting between them. The chain's CDR3 is CASMTGTQETQYF. The DNA for the CDR3 is TGTGCCAGCATGACCGGGACACAAGAGACCCAGTACTTC.

The rearrangement uses TRBV7-6 and TRBJ1-2, with D unclear. With 1 base removed from V and 1 base from J, the gap between germline ends came to 13 bases. This CDR3 has 16 amino acids. CDR1 is SGHVS, CDR2 FNYEAQ, per germline. The CDR3 nucleotides are TGTGCCAGCAGCTTAGTTTACAGCAATATTAACTATGGCTACACCTTC. Translating gives CASSLVYSNINYGYTF.

The V call is TRBV18, the J call TRBJ2-4; 9 nucleotides match TRBD1. The CDR3 has 16 residues. Germline assignment: CDR1 KGHSH and CDR2 LQKENI. Losses at the gene ends were 5 bases for V and 2 bases for J; bases not matched to a gene: 7. The CDR3 protein is CASSSGTGSTKNIQYF. The CDR3 DNA reads as TGTGCCAGCTCAAGCGGGACAGGGAGTACCAAAAACATTCAGTACTTC. Filled out from reference TRBV18 and TRBJ2-4, the complete variable domain reads NAGVMQNPRHLVRRRGQEARLRCSPMKGHSHVYWYRQLPEEGLKFMVYLQKENIIDESGMPKERFSAEFPKEGPSILRIQQVVRGDSAAYFCASSSGTGSTKNIQYFGAGTRLSVL.

The table lists this clone with a count of one. This chain joins TRBV6-4 and TRBJ1-1; D not resolved. This CDR3 contains 13 residues. Looked up from germline, CDR1 is MRHNA and CDR2 is SNTAGT. V lost 8 bases and J lost 11, with 21 bases in between. CDR3: CASYTVHPRRAFF. The DNA for the CDR3 is TGTGCCAGCTATACTGTCCATCCCCGCCGTGCTTTCTTT.

The chain combines TRBV5-1 with TRBJ2-3; D gene unclear. The CDR3 loop spans 14 amino acids. V lost 5 bases and J 0 bases, leaving 10 bases between the germline ends. The germline V gene encodes CDR1 SGHRS and CDR2 YFSETQ. CDR3 amino acids: CASSTQTSTDTQYF. The CDR3 coding sequence is TGCGCCAGCAGTACCCAGACTAGCACAGATACGCAGTATTTT.

The chain couples TRBV19 to TRBJ1-2; 7 nucleotides agree with TRBD1. The ends lost 10 bases at V and 6 bases at J; junction bases unmatched: 11. CDR1 LNHDA and CDR2 SQIVND come from the germline V gene (reference sequence). The CDR3 has 13 amino acids. DNA of the CDR3: TGTGCCACCTCCGACAGGGTGGTCCATGGCTACACCTTC. This encodes CATSDRVVHGYTF.

The chain uses TRBV7-2 and TRBJ2-5; tentatively, D is TRBD1 (6 bases). This CDR3 has 15 residues. V was shortened by 0 bases and J by 3 bases, with 11 bases between the two germline ends. Germline V gives CDR1 SGHTA, CDR2 FQGNSA. CDR3 DNA sequence: TGTGCCAGCAGCTTAGCAGGAACAGGGAAAGAGACCCAGTACTTC. It specifies CASSLAGTGKETQYF.

The chain has TRBV2 and TRBJ1-2; no reliable D call. The CDR3 length is 15 residues. Trimming left V 2 bases short and J 4 bases short, with 14 bases between. Germline CDR1 is SNHLY and CDR2 is FYNNEI. The DNA for the CDR3 is TGTGCCAGCAGTGAAAGGCAGGAAACGGCCTATGGCTACACCTTC. Translating it yields CASSERQETAYGYTF. The variable domain in full, with the rest retrieved from reference TRBV2 and TRBJ1-2, is EPEVTQTPSHQVTQMGQEVILRCVPISNHLYFYWYRQILGQKVEFLVSFYNNEISEKSEIFDDQFSVERPDGSNFTLKIRSTKLEDSAMYFCASSERQETAYGYTFGSGTRLTVV.

The chain employs TRBV29-1 and TRBJ2-3, with a tentative D call TRBD1 (5 bases). The ends were cut back, 3 bases at V and 9 bases at J, with 10 bases in the middle. The CDR3 contains 11 residues. CDR1 and CDR2 (germline): SQVTM, ANQGSEA. The DNA of the CDR3 is TGCAGCGTTGAGGGGCCTGTGACGCAGTATTTT. Protein: CSVEGPVTQYF.

This clone was observed once. The chain links TRBV5-1 to TRBJ2-2; weak D call: TRBD2 (6 bases). CDR1 is SGHRS, CDR2 YFSETQ, per germline. The CDR3 extends over 15 amino acids. Trimming removed 3 bases from V and 0 bases from J, with 9 bases in between. The CDR3 sequence: CASSSEGPNTGELFF. CDR3 coding DNA: TGCGCCAGCAGCTCGGAGGGGCCGAACACCGGGGAGCTGTTTTTT.